The 8 T cell receptor beta chains given below trace back to one sample, sequenced in a study of T cell repertoires in cytomegalovirus infection. Their antigens remain unidentified. TCRdb reanalysed the reads using MiXCR and keeps one entry per CDR3 protein. The sample gives a few hundred thousand distinct CDR3 sequences, roughly 42% of which show up once; 48% is in the top ten. The starting material was cultured PBMCs, obtained from culture after CMV antigen stimulation. These receptors originate from a human donor in good health (CMV status not recorded). Some clones in this sample may be carry-over from other donors' samples.

Many counts were recorded for this clonotype. This chain connects TRBV7-2 to TRBJ2-7; D is tentatively TRBD1 or TRBD2 (6 bases each). V was clipped by 1 base and J by 4 bases, with 11 bases between them. CDR1 and CDR2 from the germline V gene are SGHTA and FQGNSA. The CDR3 covers 14 residues. The CDR3 protein is CASSLGGARYEQYF. The CDR3 DNA is TGTGCCAGCAGCTTAGGGGGGGCGCGATACGAGCAGTACTTC.

The rearrangement links TRBV28 to TRBJ1-6; 7 positions match TRBD1. Germline assignment: CDR1 MDHEN and CDR2 SYDVKM. The CDR3 loop spans 21 amino acids. J was trimmed by 4 bases and V by 5 bases; bases with no gene match: 23. CDR3 amino acids: CASSPPRQGVTKTEYNSPLHF. For the CDR3, the DNA is TGTGCCAGCAGTCCGCCTCGACAGGGCGTCACGAAGACTGAATATAATTCACCCCTCCACTTT.

This chain connects TRBV15 to TRBJ1-1; TRBD1 might be the D (5 bases). Per the germline V gene, CDR1 is LNHNV and CDR2 is YYDKDF (reference sequence). There are 14 residues in the CDR3. V lost 1 base and J lost 8, with 14 bases in between. The CDR3 reads CATSRAGRSSEAFF. DNA for the CDR3: TGTGCCACCAGCAGAGCGGGACGATCTTCGGAAGCTTTCTTT.

The CDR3: CASSRLGGQPQHF. The CDR3 bases are TGCGCCAGCAGCCGATTGGGGGGGCAGCCCCAGCATTTT. The chain has TRBV4-1 and TRBJ1-5; perhaps TRBD1 as D (5 bases). The ends were cut back, 4 bases at V and 7 bases at J, with 11 bases in the middle. Germline CDR1 and CDR2: MGHRA and YSYEKL. This CDR3 comprises 13 residues.

The rearrangement links TRBV10-3 to TRBJ2-1; TRBD1 might be the D (5 bases). Germline values: CDR1 ENHRY, CDR2 SYGVKD. The ends were cut back, 0 bases at V and 10 bases at J, with 7 bases in the middle. The CDR3 length is 12 residues. The CDR3 DNA sequence: TGTGCCATCAGTGAGTCTTACAGGGAGCAGTTCTTC. Translated, it gives CAISESYREQFF.

This chain links TRBV12-3 or TRBV12-4 with TRBJ1-1, with a weak D call TRBD1 (6 bases). Trimming removed 1 base at V and 6 bases at J, with 9 bases between. This CDR3 spans 13 amino acids. This chain's CDR3 is CASSLGGLAEAFF. CDR3 bases: TGTGCCAGCAGTTTAGGGGGGCTCGCTGAAGCTTTCTTT.

This rearrangement joins TRBV6-2 or TRBV6-3 to TRBJ2-1; 12 nucleotides align to TRBD2. Germline CDR1 is MNHEY and CDR2 is SVGEGT. CDR3 length: 17 amino acids. The trim removed 5 bases at V and 6 bases at J, leaving 11 bases unmatched. The CDR3 region is CASSNRLAGGPGNEQFF. In nucleotides, the CDR3 is TGTGCCAGCAGTAACCGGCTAGCGGGGGGGCCCGGCAATGAGCAGTTCTTC.

This sequence joins TRBV3-1 and TRBJ2-1, with D tentatively TRBD2 (5 bases). The ends were cut back, 6 bases at V and 7 bases at J, with 13 bases in the middle. The CDR3 runs 13 residues. Germline V gives CDR1 LGHDT, CDR2 YNNKEL (reference sequence). The CDR3 DNA is TGTGCCAGCAGGCGGACTCCGACTAATGAGCAGTTCTTC. As protein: CASRRTPTNEQFF.